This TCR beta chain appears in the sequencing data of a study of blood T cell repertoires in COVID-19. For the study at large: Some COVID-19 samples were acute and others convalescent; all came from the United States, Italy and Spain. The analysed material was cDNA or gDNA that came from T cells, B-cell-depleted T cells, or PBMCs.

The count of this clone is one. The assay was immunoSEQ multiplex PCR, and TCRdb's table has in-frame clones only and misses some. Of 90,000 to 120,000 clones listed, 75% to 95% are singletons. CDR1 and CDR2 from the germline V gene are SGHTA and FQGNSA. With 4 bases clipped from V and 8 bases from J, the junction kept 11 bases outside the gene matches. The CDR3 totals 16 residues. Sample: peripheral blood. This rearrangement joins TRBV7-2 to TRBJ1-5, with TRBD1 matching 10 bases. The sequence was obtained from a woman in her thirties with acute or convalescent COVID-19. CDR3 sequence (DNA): TGTGCCAGCAGCTACAATTCCGGGACAGGGGAGAAGCCCCAGCATTTT. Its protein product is CASSYNSGTGEKPQHF.